This T cell receptor beta chain emerged from a study of T cells in Graves' hyperthyroidism and ophthalmopathy. The CDR3 has 10 amino acids. The V and J ends lost 5 bases and 5 bases respectively, with 6 bases between them. Looked up from germline, CDR1 is SQVTM and CDR2 is ANQGSEA. There are many counts of this clonotype. What was amplified from RNA transcripts were TCR beta CDR3 regions. Researchers ran a first-round RT-PCR on the TCR CDR3 using the HTBI primer set. TCRdb reprocessed the multiplex PCR reads via MiXCR and lists one record per CDR3 protein. Of a few hundred thousand distinct CDR3 sequences listed, around 46% are singletons. A lack of ophthalmopathy progression within 18 months defined stable Graves' hyperthyroidism. Among the patients, aged 18 to 65, hyperthyroidism was newly diagnosed and had lasted under 2 months.

This clonotype was obtained from a woman between 18 and 29 years old with Graves' hyperthyroidism. Sequenced: peripheral blood or thyroid tissue (not recorded which). The chain couples TRBV29-1 to TRBJ2-5; no reliable D call. The CDR3 nucleotides are TGCAGCGTTCGGTATGAGACCCAGTACTTC. This sequence encodes CSVRYETQYF.